Listed here are 29 T cell receptor beta chains from one sample, sequenced in a study of graft-versus-host responses after intestinal transplantation. Only in-frame clones appear in the TCRdb table, and some are missing; sequencing was by immunoSEQ multiplex PCR. The sample shows tens of thousands of clones, more than 70% of them seen only once. Once graft tissue had been processed, intraepithelial and lamina propria lymphocytes were released. Material: ileum tissue, obtained 98 days after intestinal transplantation. The receptor set was obtained from a human patient who received an intestinal transplant, so some T cells may come from the graft donor.

In DNA form, the CDR3 reads TGTGCCAGCAGTAAGAAGAGCGGGGACGAGCAGTACTTC. As protein: CASSKKSGDEQYF. V and J are TRBV6-1 and TRBJ2-7; TRBD2 aligns across 7 bases. Trimming took 5 bases from V and 5 from J; bases not matched to a gene: 6. The CDR3 contains 13 residues. Per germline, CDR1 MNHNS and CDR2 SASEGT.

V usage is TRBV7-9 and J usage is TRBJ2-5, with D uncertain. Germline V lookup: CDR1 SEHNR, CDR2 FQNEAQ (reference sequence). CDR3 size: 14 residues. V was cut by 5 bases and J by 2 bases, with 12 bases left in between. In DNA form, the CDR3 reads TGTGCCAGCAGCCAGCACCCAAGACAAGAGACCCAGTACTTC. Its translation is CASSQHPRQETQYF. The full variable domain, rest sourced from reference TRBV7-9 and TRBJ2-5, is DTGVSQNPRHKITKRGQNVTFRCDPISEHNRLYWYRQTLGQGPEFLTYFQNEAQLEKSRLLSDRFSAERPKGSFSTLEIQRTEQGDSAMYLCASSQHPRQETQYFGPGTRLLVL.

The rearrangement links TRBV6-5 to TRBJ2-7, with TRBD2 identical over 7 bases. Trimming removed 8 bases from V and 2 bases from J; junction bases left unmatched: 9. The germline gives CDR1 MNHEY, CDR2 SVGAGI. This CDR3 region has 14 residues. CDR3 bases: TGTGCCAGCGGGGCGGTAGCGGGTGCCTACGAGCAGTACTTC. Translated: CASGAVAGAYEQYF.

By frequency in the sample, this clone is medium-sized. The J gene is TRBJ2-1, the V gene TRBV6-1; D gene ambiguous. Germline CDR1 MNHNS, CDR2 SASEGT. With 2 bases removed from V and 0 bases from J, the gap between germline ends came to 8 bases. The CDR3 is 15 residues long. CDR3 nucleotides: TGTGCCAGCAGTGAATGGGCGACCTCCTACAATGAGCAGTTCTTC. Amino acid sequence: CASSEWATSYNEQFF.

The V gene is TRBV16, the J gene TRBJ1-5; D is possibly TRBD1 (5 bases). Germline V gene sequence: CDR1 KGHSY, CDR2 FQNENV. V was trimmed by 4 bases and J by 3 bases, leaving 19 bases between them. The CDR3 runs 17 residues. CDR3 coding DNA: TGTGCCAGCAGCCCACGTAGCCCGACAGACCCCAATCAGCCCCAGCATTTT. Amino acid sequence: CASSPRSPTDPNQPQHF.

The rearrangement joins TRBV6-1 to TRBJ1-2, with D tentatively TRBD1 (6 bases). The CDR3 totals 12 residues. Trimming removed 7 bases at V and 3 bases at J, with 9 bases between. CDR1 MNHNS and CDR2 SASEGT come from the germline V gene. The CDR3 region is CASTTGHYGYTF. The CDR3, as DNA: TGTGCCAGCACCACAGGGCACTATGGCTACACCTTC.

This chain links TRBV4-1 with TRBJ1-3; no reliable D call. Trimming left V 4 bases short and J 4 bases short, with 14 bases between. The CDR3 is 15 amino acids. Germline CDR1 and CDR2: MGHRA and YSYEKL. The CDR3: CASSPLGPWGNTIYF. DNA of the CDR3: TGCGCCAGCAGCCCCCTCGGACCCTGGGGAAACACCATATATTTT.

This chain links TRBV4-1 with TRBJ1-3; a possible D gene is TRBD1 (5 bases). The CDR3 sequence is 17 residues long. In germline, CDR1 is MGHRA, CDR2 YSYEKL. The V end lost 0 bases, the J end lost 0 bases, and 12 bases lay between the germline ends. This CDR3 reads CASSQDMGVLSGNTIYF. The CDR3, as DNA: TGCGCCAGCAGCCAAGATATGGGGGTCCTCTCTGGAAACACCATATATTTT.

The J gene is TRBJ1-1, the V gene TRBV11-2; 7 bases align to TRBD1. The germline CDR1 and CDR2 sequences are SGHAT and FQNNGV. The CDR3 runs 15 residues. Trimming took 5 bases from V and 0 from J; bases not matched to a gene: 6. CDR3 sequence (DNA): TGTGCCAGCAGCGCATGGGACAGATTGAACACTGAAGCTTTCTTT. Encoded protein: CASSAWDRLNTEAFF.

This chain connects TRBV19 to TRBJ2-1; D tentatively reads TRBD1 or TRBD2 (6 bases each). Trimming removed 8 bases at V and 8 bases at J, with 13 bases between. The CDR3 has 12 residues. The germline V gene encodes CDR1 LNHDA and CDR2 SQIVND (reference sequence). DNA for the CDR3: TGTGCCAGTTCCTGGGGGGCGGATGAGCAGTTCTTC. Translated: CASSWGADEQFF.

The rearrangement uses TRBV9 and TRBJ2-1; 7 bases agree with TRBD2. Germline lookup yields CDR1 SGDLS and CDR2 YYNGEE. Trimming removed 0 bases from V and 8 bases from J; junction bases left unmatched: 11. CDR3 length equals 16 residues. For the CDR3, the DNA is TGTGCCAGCAGCGTAGGTAATCGTTGGGGGAGGGATGAGCAGTTCTTC. This translates into CASSVGNRWGRDEQFF.

Comments on this clone: The same CDR3 is also encoded by other DNA sequences in this sample. The rearrangement joins TRBV9 to TRBJ1-2; 8 positions match TRBD1. The CDR3 covers 15 residues. The J segment lost 2 bases and the V segment lost 3 bases, leaving 6 bases of the junction unmatched. Germline CDR1 reads SGDLS; CDR2 reads YYNGEE. CDR3 sequence: CASSAETGANYGYTF. The CDR3 coding sequence is TGTGCCAGCAGCGCAGAGACAGGGGCAAACTATGGCTACACCTTC.

V gene TRBV10-2 combines with J gene TRBJ1-1; D possibly corresponds to TRBD1 (5 bases). From germline, CDR1 is WSHSY and CDR2 SAAADI. The CDR3 has 16 residues. Trimming shortened V by 7 bases and J by 4 bases, and 22 bases separated the two germline ends. The CDR3 DNA reads as TGCGCCAGCACCGGACTTAGGGACCCCCGAGGCACTGAAGCTTTCTTT. Translation gives CASTGLRDPRGTEAFF.

The V and J genes are TRBV7-9 and TRBJ2-3, with D uncertain. The germline gives CDR1 SEHNR, CDR2 FQNEAQ (reference sequence). The CDR3 is 13 amino acids. V lost 0 bases, J lost 6 bases, and 7 bases lay in between. As DNA, the CDR3 is TGTGCCAGCAGCTTAGCGCTGCAGGATACGCAGTATTTT. Protein: CASSLALQDTQYF.

V usage is TRBV6-5 and J usage is TRBJ1-1, with a possible D match to TRBD1 (6 bases). V was shortened by 2 bases and J by 1 base, with 11 bases between the two germline ends. CDR1 is MNHEY, CDR2 SVGAGI, per germline. CDR3 size: 15 residues. The CDR3 bases are TGTGCCAGCAGTTACACGGGGGGCTCGAACACTGAAGCTTTCTTT. Residues: CASSYTGGSNTEAFF.

A note on this clone: Within the sample, other DNA sequences also encode this same CDR3. The genes are TRBV6-6 and TRBJ2-1; 8 bases line up with TRBD2. The CDR3 has 15 amino acids. CDR1 is MNHNY, CDR2 SVGAGI, per germline (reference sequence). V lost 5 bases, J lost 5 bases, and 8 bases stayed unmatched. The CDR3 spells CASSPSGGPNNEQFF. DNA for the CDR3: TGTGCCAGCAGTCCATCGGGGGGGCCCAACAATGAGCAGTTCTTC.

This clone has a handful of counts. The V and J genes are TRBV4-1 and TRBJ1-6, with unresolved D. The V end lost 3 bases, the J end lost 10 bases, and 10 bases lay between the germline ends. The CDR3 sequence is 13 residues long. Germline values: CDR1 MGHRA, CDR2 YSYEKL. CDR3 region: CASSQADGSPLHF. The CDR3 DNA reads TGCGCCAGCAGCCAGGCTGACGGCTCACCCCTCCACTTT.

The chain employs TRBV20-1 and TRBJ1-2; D uncertain. This CDR3 spans 11 amino acids. CDR1 is DFQATT, CDR2 SNEGSKA, per germline (reference sequence). V lost 0 bases, J lost 7 bases, and 6 bases lay in between. The CDR3 protein is CSARDPGGYTF. DNA of the CDR3: TGCAGTGCTAGAGATCCCGGTGGCTACACCTTC.

This sequence joins TRBV10-1 and TRBJ2-7, with D hard to call. Germline CDR1 reads WNHNN; CDR2 reads SYGVQD (reference sequence). This CDR3 region has 14 residues. Trimming cost V 6 bases and J 0 bases, with 12 bases left between them. In nucleotides, the CDR3 is TGCGCCAGCAGGCTAGGAAGGAGCTCCTACGAGCAGTACTTC. The encoded protein is CASRLGRSSYEQYF.

The chain is built from TRBV6-1 and TRBJ2-4; D is unresolved. In germline, CDR1 is MNHNS, CDR2 SASEGT. The V gene lost 5 bases and the J gene lost 0 bases, with 8 bases spanning the gap. CDR3 size: 14 residues. CDR3 bases: TGTGCCAGCAGTACGGGCGAAGCCAAAAACATTCAGTACTTC. Translation: CASSTGEAKNIQYF.

V and J are TRBV12-5 and TRBJ2-1, with D perhaps matching TRBD1 (5 bases). Germline-derived CDR1 and CDR2 are LGHNT and FRNRAP. V was shortened by 1 base and J by 7 bases, with 11 bases between the two germline ends. The CDR3 totals 14 residues. CDR3 nucleotide sequence: TGTGCTAGTGGTTTGGAAGACAGTCTTAATGAGCAGTTCTTC. As protein: CASGLEDSLNEQFF.

The J gene is TRBJ2-5, the V gene TRBV7-3; D is unresolved. CDR1 is SGHTA, CDR2 FQGTGA, per germline. The CDR3 has 13 amino acids. Deletions cut 5 bases from V and 2 bases from J, with 9 bases between. The CDR3, as DNA: TGTGCCAGCAGCCGTCGGACGCAAGAGACCCAGTACTTC. It yields the protein CASSRRTQETQYF.

This clone appeared a few times. The rearrangement links TRBV7-2 to TRBJ1-2; D remains ambiguous. Germline values: CDR1 SGHTA, CDR2 FQGNSA. The V end was cut by 1 base, the J end by 7 bases, with 25 bases between. The CDR3 spans 18 residues. CDR3 coding DNA: TGTGCCAGCAGCTTAGTCGTTCTCGACGGGCCCTATGAGGGTGGCTACACCTTC. This translates into CASSLVVLDGPYEGGYTF.

The chain carries TRBV11-2 and TRBJ1-1; D is perhaps TRBD1 (5 bases). In germline, CDR1 is SGHAT, CDR2 FQNNGV. Trimming removed 5 bases from V and 8 bases from J, with 9 bases in between. The CDR3 has 11 amino acids. CDR3 sequence reads: CASSLRQEAFF. CDR3 nucleotides: TGTGCCAGCAGCCTACGACAGGAAGCTTTCTTT.

V is TRBV9 and J is TRBJ2-3; possible D gene TRBD2, 7 bases. CDR3 length: 17 residues. CDR1 is SGDLS and CDR2 is YYNGEE in the germline V gene. With 4 bases removed from V and 2 bases from J, the gap between germline ends came to 20 bases. This CDR3 is CASSPRGAGADTDTQYF. CDR3 DNA sequence: TGTGCCAGCAGCCCCCGAGGCGCGGGGGCCGACACAGATACGCAGTATTTT. Combining the CDR3 with reference TRBV9 and TRBJ2-3 gives the whole variable domain DSGVTQTPKHLITATGQRVTLRCSPRSGDLSVYWYQQSLDQGLQFLIQYYNGEERAKGNILERFSAQQFPDLHSELNLSSLELGDSALYFCASSPRGAGADTDTQYFGPGTRLTVL.

This chain connects TRBV5-6 to TRBJ1-3, with D possibly matching TRBD1 (5 bases). The CDR3 spans 15 residues. The germline V gene has CDR1 SGHDT and CDR2 YYEEEE. Trimming cost V 4 bases and J 0 bases, with 11 bases left between them. In DNA, the CDR3 is TGTGCCAGCAGCCCAGGGAGGGGCTCTGGAAACACCATATATTTT. It specifies CASSPGRGSGNTIYF.

The chain employs TRBV6-1 and TRBJ1-5; 12 bases map to TRBD1. After removal of 4 bases from V and 8 bases from J, the junction contained 15 bases not matched to a gene. CDR1 is MNHNS, CDR2 SASEGT, per germline. The CDR3 totals 18 residues. CDR3 sequence: CASSGNRDRGLLWKPQHF. The CDR3 DNA reads TGTGCCAGCAGTGGAAACCGGGACAGGGGGCTCCTTTGGAAGCCCCAGCATTTT.

The chain joins TRBV7-9 to TRBJ1-4; D remains unclear. The CDR3 runs 12 residues. V gave up 4 bases and J gave up 7 bases, with 7 bases separating them. Germline values: CDR1 SEHNR, CDR2 FQNEAQ (reference sequence). DNA of the CDR3: TGTGCCAGCAGCTCGCGGTCTGAAAAACTGTTTTTT. It specifies CASSSRSEKLFF.

This clone was detected only once. The V and J genes are TRBV19 and TRBJ1-2, with a tentative D call TRBD1 (5 bases). The CDR3 is 12 residues long. Germline-derived CDR1 and CDR2 are LNHDA and SQIVND (reference sequence). V lost 8 bases, J lost 8 bases, and 15 bases lay in between. In DNA, the CDR3 is TGTGCCAGTCAAAGGGGACGAGAAGGCTACACCTTC. Amino acids: CASQRGREGYTF.